One and the same sample provided the 28 T cell receptor beta chains below, sequenced in a study of identical twins. MiXCR, run by TCRdb on the 5' RACE reads, gives a single entry per CDR3 protein. The top ten hold more than 12% of the sample, which has 200,000 to 250,000 distinct CDR3 sequences, 6.5% seen once. These data were also filed under a second study, of T cells expressing NK-cell markers.

Sequencing was done on a sample of CD8+ T cells sorted from blood. These receptors all come from a woman younger than 35 in good health.

This clonotype was recorded a few times. V usage is TRBV4-1 and J usage is TRBJ2-2; no clear D. The ends were cut back, 0 bases at V and 5 bases at J, with 7 bases in the middle. Germline V CDR1 and CDR2: MGHRA, YSYEKL. This CDR3 has 14 residues. The DNA for the CDR3 is TGCGCCAGCAGCCAAGAAGGAGTAACCGGGGAGCTGTTTTTT. Translation: CASSQEGVTGELFF.

This clonotype was counted many times. This chain connects TRBV5-5 to TRBJ2-7, with 13 bases matching TRBD2. From germline, CDR1 is SGHKS and CDR2 YYEKEE (reference sequence). The CDR3 runs 17 residues. V was pared by 2 bases and J by 5 bases, with 10 bases of the junction left unmatched. CDR3 residues: CASSFGLAGEGRNEQYF. In DNA, the CDR3 is TGTGCCAGCAGCTTCGGACTAGCGGGAGAGGGAAGAAACGAGCAGTACTTC.

This clonotype has at least ten counts. The V and J genes are TRBV27 and TRBJ2-1; tentatively, D is TRBD2 (5 bases). The CDR3 covers 13 residues. Germline V CDR1 and CDR2: MNHEY, SMNVEV (reference sequence). Trimming left V 7 bases short and J 9 bases short, with 16 bases between. The CDR3 sequence is CASTPSGWGEQFF. DNA for the CDR3: TGTGCCAGCACGCCGAGCGGATGGGGTGAGCAGTTCTTC.

This CDR3 reads CASSLNLGQGATYEQYF. The CDR3 coding sequence is TGTGCCAGCTCACTCAACCTTGGGCAGGGGGCCACCTACGAGCAGTACTTC. The chain couples TRBV18 to TRBJ2-7, with 8 nucleotides matching TRBD1. The V and J ends lost 4 bases and 2 bases, in that order; junction bases with no gene match: 13. The CDR3 extends over 17 amino acids. Germline loops: CDR1 KGHSH, CDR2 LQKENI.

This clonotype showed up just a few times. The chain employs TRBV9 and TRBJ1-1; D uncertain. Germline V gene data show CDR1 as SGDLS and CDR2 as YYNGEE. Trimming took off 4 bases at V and 11 bases at J, with 15 bases between the two ends. CDR3 length: 12 residues. Here the CDR3 reads CASSPNTQPAFF. DNA for the CDR3: TGTGCCAGCAGCCCGAACACACAACCCGCTTTCTTT.

This clonotype was seen more than once but under ten times. The chain couples TRBV5-6 to TRBJ1-1; possible D gene TRBD1, 5 bases. CDR3 length: 13 residues. Germline values: CDR1 SGHDT, CDR2 YYEEEE. V was shortened by 4 bases and J by 4 bases, with 11 bases between the two germline ends. The CDR3 DNA reads TGTGCCAGCAGCCAGGGCTCGGGCACTGAAGCTTTCTTT. Protein sequence: CASSQGSGTEAFF.

This chain uses TRBV21-1 with TRBJ2-7; the D call in the table, TRBD1, was not verified against the DNA. TRBV21-1 is labeled a pseudogene. This CDR3 contains 16 residues. The CDR3 bases are TGTGCCAGCAGGGCACAGGGAGGGGGCTTGGGGTGTAAGCAGTACTTC. Translated, it gives CASRAQGGGLGCKQYF.

This chain connects TRBV27 to TRBJ2-7; 11 bases are shared with TRBD2. In germline, CDR1 is MNHEY, CDR2 SMNVEV (reference sequence). V was clipped by 2 bases and J by 7 bases; unmatched bases: 1. The CDR3 loop spans 13 amino acids. The CDR3 DNA reads as TGTGCCAGCAGTTTACGACTAGCGGGAGAGCAGTACTTC. This codes for CASSLRLAGEQYF.

The chain has TRBV7-6 and TRBJ2-1, with 10 bases lining up with TRBD2. Per the germline V gene, CDR1 is SGHVS and CDR2 is FNYEAQ. This CDR3 spans 17 amino acids. V trimming: 5 bases; J trimming: 7 bases; junction bases outside the gene matches: 14. For the CDR3, the DNA is TGTGCCAGCAGCCTCCTGATTGCTAGCGGGGGCGGGAATGAGCAGTTCTTC. Protein: CASSLLIASGGGNEQFF.

This clonotype was seen ten or more times. The chain links TRBV12-3 or TRBV12-4 to TRBJ2-1; the match to TRBD2 covers 8 bases. J lost 2 bases, V lost 1 base, and 1 base had no gene match. This CDR3 region has 15 residues. CDR3: CASSLEAGAYNEQFF. CDR3 nucleotides: TGTGCCAGCAGTTTAGAAGCGGGAGCCTACAATGAGCAGTTCTTC.

The chain couples TRBV6-1 to TRBJ2-6; 10 nucleotides match TRBD1. Germline-derived CDR1 and CDR2 are MNHNS and SASEGT. The CDR3 has 19 residues. The trim removed 5 bases at V and 0 bases at J, leaving 10 bases unmatched. The CDR3 sequence is CASSQTGTGAFSGANVLTF. The CDR3 DNA follows: TGTGCCAGCAGTCAAACCGGGACAGGGGCCTTCTCTGGGGCCAACGTCCTGACTTTC.

The chain has TRBV3-1 and TRBJ2-1; TRBD1 aligns across 9 bases. The trim removed 4 bases at V and 9 bases at J, leaving 10 bases unmatched. The CDR3 consists of 15 residues. Germline V gene sequence: CDR1 LGHDT, CDR2 YNNKEL (reference sequence). The DNA of the CDR3 is TGTGCCAGCAGCCTGACCGGGACAGGGATCGGTGAGCAGTTCTTC. Its protein product is CASSLTGTGIGEQFF.

In its sample, this clonotype was seen many times. The chain carries TRBV7-9 and TRBJ2-1, with 11 positions matching TRBD2. CDR3 length: 15 residues. Germline loops: CDR1 SEHNR, CDR2 FQNEAQ (reference sequence). The V and J ends lost 6 bases and 5 bases, in that order; junction bases with no gene match: 6. CDR3 amino acids: CASSLLAGENNEQFF. In DNA, the CDR3 is TGTGCCAGCAGTTTACTAGCGGGGGAGAACAATGAGCAGTTCTTC.

V is TRBV7-9 and J is TRBJ2-1; TRBD2 aligns across 11 bases. CDR3 length: 15 residues. J was trimmed by 6 bases and V by 7 bases; bases with no gene match: 8. Germline lookup yields CDR1 SEHNR and CDR2 FQNEAQ (reference sequence). The CDR3 reads CASTGLAGPSNEQFF. The CDR3 DNA reads as TGTGCCAGCACCGGACTAGCGGGCCCTAGCAATGAGCAGTTCTTC. The variable domain in full, completed from reference TRBV7-9 and TRBJ2-1, reads DTGVSQNPRHKITKRGQNVTFRCDPISEHNRLYWYRQTLGQGPEFLTYFQNEAQLEKSRLLSDRFSAERPKGSFSTLEIQRTEQGDSAMYLCASTGLAGPSNEQFFGPGTRLTVL.

The chain combines TRBV15 with TRBJ1-1; a weak D match, TRBD1 (6 bases). The length of the CDR3 is 13 residues. Trimming removed 3 bases at V and 11 bases at J, with 16 bases between. The V gene's germline CDR1 is LNHNV and CDR2 YYDKDF (reference sequence). The CDR3, as DNA: TGTGCCACCAGCAGCCCGACAGGTACGGTGGCTTTCTTT. It specifies CATSSPTGTVAFF.

This clonotype was recorded many times. The V call is TRBV7-2, the J call TRBJ2-7; TRBD1 is a possible D gene (5 bases). This CDR3 is 14 amino acids long. Germline CDR1 SGHTA, CDR2 FQGNSA. V was cut by 4 bases and J by 2 bases, with 12 bases left in between. The chain's CDR3 is CASSSTGFAYEQYF. In DNA form, the CDR3 reads TGTGCCAGCAGCTCTACAGGTTTCGCCTACGAGCAGTACTTC.

This clonotype was counted at least ten times. V gene TRBV6-1 combines with J gene TRBJ1-1; D ambiguous. The germline V gene encodes CDR1 MNHNS and CDR2 SASEGT. The CDR3 is made up of 14 amino acids. V lost 6 bases and J lost 4, with 15 bases in between. The DNA for the CDR3 is TGTGCCAGCAGCCCCAACGGACGGCTCACTGAAGCTTTCTTT. Amino acids: CASSPNGRLTEAFF.

The table lists this clonotype with many counts. The V and J genes are TRBV7-6 and TRBJ2-2, with no clear D. Germline CDR1 is SGHVS and CDR2 is FNYEAQ. The CDR3 loop spans 13 amino acids. Trimming removed 5 bases from V and 7 bases from J, with 11 bases in between. DNA of the CDR3: TGTGCCAGCAGCACTACAGAGGTCGGGGAGCTGTTTTTT. It encodes CASSTTEVGELFF.

A few counts support this clonotype. J is TRBJ2-1 and V is TRBV3-1; 7 nucleotides agree with TRBD1. Germline V gene data show CDR1 as LGHDT and CDR2 as YNNKEL (reference sequence). The CDR3 runs to 15 residues. The V segment lost 4 bases and the J segment 8 bases; nucleotides outside the gene matches: 11. CDR3: CASSPGTASFDEQFF. Here the CDR3 DNA reads TGTGCCAGCAGCCCAGGGACAGCTTCCTTCGATGAGCAGTTCTTC.

The sample holds many counts of this clonotype. This sequence joins TRBV6-2 or TRBV6-3 and TRBJ1-5; D remains unclear. Trimming removed 6 bases from V and 6 bases from J, with 12 bases in between. The germline V gene encodes CDR1 MNHEY and CDR2 SVGEGT. CDR3 length: 13 amino acids. The CDR3 is CASSYGRAQPQHF. The CDR3 bases are TGTGCCAGCAGCTATGGGAGGGCTCAGCCCCAGCATTTT.

This rearrangement joins TRBV7-9 to TRBJ1-4; D possibly corresponds to TRBD1 (6 bases). The CDR3 has 11 residues. CDR1 and CDR2 from the germline V gene are SEHNR and FQNEAQ (reference sequence). The ends were cut back, 1 base at V and 14 bases at J, with 8 bases in the middle. CDR3 sequence (DNA): TGTGCCAGCAGCTTAGGGGGGCGGCTGTTTTTT. Encoded protein: CASSLGGRLFF.

In this sample, this clonotype turned up a few times. The V gene is TRBV6-5, the J gene TRBJ1-6; 8 bases fit TRBD1. This CDR3 comprises 14 residues. Germline trimming cut 4 bases from V and 9 bases from J; bases unmatched to any gene: 5. Looked up from germline, CDR1 is MNHEY and CDR2 is SVGAGI. CDR3 loop: CASSSGQGGSPLHF. CDR3 nucleotides: TGTGCCAGCAGTTCCGGACAGGGCGGTTCACCCCTCCACTTT.

V and J are TRBV12-3 or TRBV12-4 and TRBJ2-1; unclear D gene. CDR3 size: 11 residues. The V end was cut by 6 bases, the J end by 9 bases, with 9 bases between. In DNA, the CDR3 is TGTGCCAGCAGCCTGAATACTGAGCAGTTCTTC. Translation: CASSLNTEQFF.

The rearrangement links TRBV6-1 to TRBJ1-1; 9 bases align to TRBD1. The CDR3 covers 14 residues. With 7 bases clipped from V and 6 bases from J, the junction kept 9 bases outside the gene matches. The germline gives CDR1 MNHNS, CDR2 SASEGT. The CDR3 DNA reads as TGTGCCAGCACTCTCGGGACAGGGCCCGCTGAAGCTTTCTTT. Amino acid sequence: CASTLGTGPAEAFF.

This clonotype was found a few times. The rearrangement joins TRBV27 to TRBJ2-7; possibly TRBD1 for D (5 bases). CDR1 is MNHEY, CDR2 SMNVEV, per germline (reference sequence). CDR3 length: 13 amino acids. Trimming shortened V by 3 bases and J by 3 bases, and 9 bases separated the two germline ends. The CDR3 here is CASSFSRDYEQYF. CDR3 sequence (DNA): TGTGCCAGCAGTTTTTCCAGGGACTACGAGCAGTACTTC.

This clonotype was observed a handful of times. The V gene is TRBV12-3 or TRBV12-4, the J gene TRBJ2-1; D may be TRBD1 or TRBD2 (5 bases each). This CDR3 region has 15 residues. V lost 3 bases and J lost 4, with 13 bases in between. In nucleotides, the CDR3 is TGTGCCAGCAGTTTTTACGGGACGGCTTACAATGAGCAGTTCTTC. It codes for CASSFYGTAYNEQFF.

This chain connects TRBV28 to TRBJ1-1, with unresolved D. CDR1 and CDR2 from the germline V gene are MDHEN and SYDVKM. V was clipped by 0 bases and J by 1 base, with 3 bases between them. The CDR3 extends over 13 amino acids. CDR3 bases: TGTGCCAGCAGTTTATGGCCGAACACTGAAGCTTTCTTT. Translating it yields CASSLWPNTEAFF.

This clonotype has a count of ten or more. The chain has TRBV3-1 and TRBJ2-7; TRBD1 might be the D (6 bases). The CDR3 has 13 residues. Trimming removed 1 base at V and 6 bases at J, with 10 bases between. Germline lookup yields CDR1 LGHDT and CDR2 YNNKEL (reference sequence). The CDR3 region is CASSQVGGSEQYF. As DNA, the CDR3 is TGTGCCAGCAGCCAAGTAGGGGGATCCGAGCAGTACTTC.